These 20 T cell receptor beta chains were all obtained from the same sample, sequenced in a study of T cells expressing NK-cell markers. TCRdb reanalyzed the 5' RACE reads, giving one entry per CDR3 protein sequence and no DNA. The ten most abundant clones cover less than 4.5% of a sample with 500,000 to 700,000 distinct CDR3 sequences. Input material: blood T cells: a sorted CD56 or NKG2C T cell subset, CD4+ or CD8+ T cells, or bulk PBMC T cells (not recorded which). The receptors stem from a man aged 18 to 30 in good health.

CDR3 in amino acids: CASSREDPNTGELFF. The rearrangement links TRBV4-1 to TRBJ2-2; TCRdb selects TRBD2, and the lack of DNA leaves this call unchecked. CDR3 length equals 15 residues. Germline V gene lookup returns CDR1 MGHRA and CDR2 YSYEKL.

This chain joins TRBV10-3 and TRBJ2-7; TCRdb outputs TRBD1, but without DNA this stays unchecked. The germline V gene encodes CDR1 ENHRY and CDR2 SYGVKD. This CDR3 spans 12 amino acids. The CDR3: CAIRATGDEQYF.

This chain links TRBV30 with TRBJ2-1. The CDR3 has 12 residues. Looked up from germline, CDR1 is GTSNPN and CDR2 is SVGIG (reference sequence). CDR3 residues: CAWSVLSNEQFF.

This CDR3 reads CASSEESEAFF. This chain connects TRBV2 to TRBJ1-1. CDR1 is SNHLY and CDR2 is FYNNEI in the germline V gene. CDR3 size: 11 residues.

V gene TRBV25-1 combines with J gene TRBJ2-1; TCRdb outputs TRBD1, but without DNA this stays unchecked. Germline CDR1 MGHDK, CDR2 SYGVNS. This CDR3 is built from 13 residues. The CDR3 sequence is CASSVPGADEQFF.

This chain joins TRBV7-9 and TRBJ2-3; TCRdb designates TRBD2, a call that cannot be tested without DNA. The V gene's germline CDR1 is SEHNR and CDR2 FQNEAQ (reference sequence). This CDR3 has 16 amino acids. CDR3 loop: CASSRTSGRRPDTQYF. Looking up the rest from reference TRBV7-9 and TRBJ2-3 gives the full variable domain: DTGVSQNPRHKITKRGQNVTFRCDPISEHNRLYWYRQTLGQGPEFLTYFQNEAQLEKSRLLSDRFSAERPKGSFSTLEIQRTEQGDSAMYLCASSRTSGRRPDTQYFGPGTRLTVL.

This sequence joins TRBV7-2 and TRBJ1-2; TCRdb returns TRBD1, unconfirmable since there is no DNA. Germline-derived CDR1 and CDR2 are SGHTA and FQGNSA. The CDR3 contains 14 residues. The CDR3 sequence is CASSRDGGMGGYTF.

V is TRBV7-8 and J is TRBJ2-2; TCRdb indicates TRBD2, and absent DNA this call remains unverified. The CDR3 loop spans 15 amino acids. The germline gives CDR1 SGHVS, CDR2 FQNEAQ. The CDR3 protein is CASSLGLVGTGELFF.

The V gene is TRBV12-3 or TRBV12-4, the J gene TRBJ2-5; TCRdb gives TRBD1 as the D gene, but with no DNA this cannot be confirmed. This CDR3 contains 14 residues. CDR3 sequence: CASSLSDRVGTQYF.

The chain is built from TRBV19 and TRBJ2-2. Looked up from germline, CDR1 is LNHDA and CDR2 is SQIVND (reference sequence). The CDR3 totals 16 residues. The CDR3 sequence is CASPQIPRRFPGELFF.

The chain is built from TRBV30 and TRBJ1-4. CDR3 length equals 11 residues. Germline assignment: CDR1 GTSNPN and CDR2 SVGIG (reference sequence). The CDR3: CAWSPYEKLFF.

The chain employs TRBV18 and TRBJ2-7; with no DNA, the TCRdb D assignment of TRBD2 cannot be verified. The CDR3 has 15 amino acids. Germline V gene data show CDR1 as KGHSH and CDR2 as LQKENI. The chain's CDR3 is CASSQGTQGSYEQYF.

The chain employs TRBV18 and TRBJ2-5; with no DNA, the TCRdb D assignment of TRBD1 cannot be verified. The CDR3 is 14 residues long. The germline CDR1 and CDR2 sequences are KGHSH and LQKENI. CDR3 loop: CASSPQTVQETQYF.

This chain connects TRBV7-2 to TRBJ2-7. The germline V gene encodes CDR1 SGHTA and CDR2 FQGNSA. This CDR3 is built from 14 residues. The CDR3 protein is CASSLESRTYEQYF.

The V and J genes are TRBV18 and TRBJ2-5. Germline assignment: CDR1 KGHSH and CDR2 LQKENI. The CDR3 loop spans 15 amino acids. The CDR3 loop is CASSPPQKTQETQYF.

The rearrangement joins TRBV5-6 to TRBJ2-5. The CDR3 sequence is 13 residues long. Per the germline V gene, CDR1 is SGHDT and CDR2 is YYEEEE. CDR3 protein: CASSGELVETQYF.

This rearrangement joins TRBV11-2 to TRBJ2-1; as DNA is missing, the TRBD1 call by TCRdb cannot be tested. This CDR3 comprises 16 residues. Germline CDR1 SGHAT, CDR2 FQNNGV. CDR3 sequence: CASSPETGAPYNEQFF.

The rearrangement uses TRBV6-5 and TRBJ2-1; TCRdb names TRBD1, which stays unverified in the absence of DNA. The CDR3 is made up of 15 amino acids. Germline V CDR1 and CDR2: MNHEY, SVGAGI. CDR3 residues: CASSYSQGLGNEQFF.

This chain uses TRBV6-6 with TRBJ2-7; TCRdb proposes TRBD1, but this gene call is untestable without DNA. Germline V gene lookup returns CDR1 MNHNY and CDR2 SVGAGI (reference sequence). The CDR3 spans 13 residues. The CDR3 spells CASSPGFSYEQYF.

This CDR3 is CASSFDRLAKNIQYF. J is TRBJ2-4 and V is TRBV7-9; TCRdb picks TRBD1, but there is no DNA to check that call. The CDR3 has 15 amino acids. CDR1 is SEHNR and CDR2 is FQNEAQ in the germline V gene (reference sequence). Using reference TRBV7-9 and TRBJ2-4 for the parts outside the CDR3, the full variable domain is DTGVSQNPRHKITKRGQNVTFRCDPISEHNRLYWYRQTLGQGPEFLTYFQNEAQLEKSRLLSDRFSAERPKGSFSTLEIQRTEQGDSAMYLCASSFDRLAKNIQYFGAGTRLSVL.